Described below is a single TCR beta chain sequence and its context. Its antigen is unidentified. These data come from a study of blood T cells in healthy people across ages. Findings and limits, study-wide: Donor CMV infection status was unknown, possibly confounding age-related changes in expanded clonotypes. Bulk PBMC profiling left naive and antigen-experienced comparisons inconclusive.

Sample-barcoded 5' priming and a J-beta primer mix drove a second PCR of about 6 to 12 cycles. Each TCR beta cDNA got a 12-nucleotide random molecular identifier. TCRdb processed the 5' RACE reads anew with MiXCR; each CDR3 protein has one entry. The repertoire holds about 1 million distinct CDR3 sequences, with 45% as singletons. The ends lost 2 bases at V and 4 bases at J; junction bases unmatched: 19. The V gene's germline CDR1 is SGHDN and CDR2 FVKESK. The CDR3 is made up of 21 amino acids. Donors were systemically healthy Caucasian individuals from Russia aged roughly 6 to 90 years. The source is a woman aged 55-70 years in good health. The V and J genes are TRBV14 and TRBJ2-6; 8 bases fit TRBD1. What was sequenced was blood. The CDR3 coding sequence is TGTGCCAGCAGCCAAAAGACGTCCCGGGACAGGACCCTCTGGGGGGCCAACGTCCTGACTTTC. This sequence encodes CASSQKTSRDRTLWGANVLTF.